The 15 T cell receptor beta chains presented below share a single source sample, sequenced in a study of cytomegalovirus exposure and HLA in healthy donors. The PCR had 60 Vbeta and 13 Jbeta primers. TCRdb keeps only in-frame clones here, not all; method: immunoSEQ multiplex PCR. The table includes 30,000 to 40,000 clones, approximately 67% detected once. Sequencing was done on a sample of PBMCs. These receptors came from a man in his forties in good health and CMV-seropositive.

J is TRBJ1-5 and V is TRBV4-1; maybe TRBD1 (5 bases). The CDR3 is 17 residues long. Germline loops: CDR1 MGHRA, CDR2 YSYEKL. Trimming left V 0 bases short and J 7 bases short, with 19 bases between. CDR3 coding DNA: TGCGCCAGCAGCCAAGATGGGCCCGACAGCTCGGGCCAGCCCCAGCATTTT. Translating it yields CASSQDGPDSSGQPQHF.

CDR3 amino acids: CATSTPWRDTEAFF. Written as DNA, the CDR3 is TGTGCCACCAGCACCCCGTGGCGGGACACTGAAGCTTTCTTT. The chain joins TRBV15 to TRBJ1-1, with D uncertain. The germline V gene encodes CDR1 LNHNV and CDR2 YYDKDF (reference sequence). Trimming took 4 bases from V and 3 from J, leaving 12 bases between them. CDR3 length equals 14 residues.

The J gene is TRBJ2-2, the V gene TRBV19; D is uncertain. The CDR3 consists of 18 residues. Germline loops: CDR1 LNHDA, CDR2 SQIVND (reference sequence). Trimming stripped 3 bases from V and 4 bases from J, with 21 bases between. The CDR3 here is CASSMAPPPTTPTGELFF. The CDR3, as DNA: TGTGCCAGTAGTATGGCCCCCCCACCCACGACTCCCACCGGGGAGCTGTTTTTT.

The chain is built from TRBV7-9 and TRBJ2-2; no reliable D call. This CDR3 region has 14 residues. From germline, CDR1 is SEHNR and CDR2 FQNEAQ (reference sequence). V lost 3 bases and J lost 4, with 9 bases in between. As DNA, the CDR3 is TGTGCCAGCAGCTTCCAGGCGCCCACCGGGGAGCTGTTTTTT. Translating gives CASSFQAPTGELFF.

The chain is built from TRBV2 and TRBJ2-3, with TRBD1 identical over 7 bases. Trimming took 8 bases from V and 6 from J; bases not matched to a gene: 14. The CDR3 loop spans 15 amino acids. CDR1 is SNHLY, CDR2 FYNNEI, per germline. DNA of the CDR3: TGTGCCAGCTCTAGACAGGGCCAATCCGGGGATACGCAGTATTTT. It is translated as CASSRQGQSGDTQYF.

This clone was seen just once. The genes are TRBV6-6 and TRBJ2-5; a weak D match, TRBD1 (6 bases). The CDR3 spans 16 residues. In germline, CDR1 is MNHNY, CDR2 SVGAGI (reference sequence). Between the trimmed V and J ends, which lost 2 bases and 3 bases, there was a span of 16 bases. The CDR3 protein is CASSYPPGTKKETQYF. CDR3 DNA: TGTGCCAGCAGTTACCCCCCGGGGACAAAGAAAGAGACCCAGTACTTC.

The gene calls are TRBV5-6 and TRBJ1-4, with D perhaps TRBD1 (5 bases). CDR3 length: 15 amino acids. V dropped 1 base and J dropped 6 bases, with 13 bases sitting between them. Germline V gene sequence: CDR1 SGHDT, CDR2 YYEEEE. The CDR3 region is CASSLQGVTYEKLFF. The CDR3 nucleotides are TGTGCCAGCAGCTTGCAAGGGGTTACATATGAAAAACTGTTTTTT.

Relative to its sample, this clone is medium-sized. The chain couples TRBV4-2 to TRBJ2-6; D possibly corresponds to TRBD1 (5 bases). This CDR3 has 16 amino acids. V lost 0 bases, J lost 2 bases, and 8 bases lay in between. CDR1 is LGHNA, CDR2 YNFKEQ, per germline. In DNA form, the CDR3 reads TGTGCCAGCAGCCAAGATGAAGGGGCTGGGGCCAACGTCCTGACTTTC. It translates to CASSQDEGAGANVLTF.

Written as DNA, the CDR3 is TGTGCCAGCAGCTTCAGACTAGCGGGGGCCAATGAGCAGTTCTTC. Translation: CASSFRLAGANEQFF. V usage is TRBV11-3 and J usage is TRBJ2-1, with 12 positions matching TRBD2. Germline V gene sequence: CDR1 SGHNT, CDR2 YENEEA. V was pared by 3 bases and J by 6 bases, with 3 bases of the junction left unmatched. The CDR3 loop spans 15 amino acids.

The chain couples TRBV29-1 to TRBJ2-1; 8 bases line up with TRBD1. The V gene's germline CDR1 is SQVTM and CDR2 ANQGSEA. V was pared by 8 bases and J by 9 bases, with 6 bases of the junction left unmatched. The CDR3 is made up of 11 amino acids. DNA for the CDR3: TGCAGCCACTGGACAGGGACTGAGCAGTTCTTC. As protein: CSHWTGTEQFF.

CDR3 in DNA: TGTGCCAGCAGTTACAGGGGCCGGTCTTTGAACGTCAATTCACCCCTCCACTTT. Protein product: CASSYRGRSLNVNSPLHF. This sequence joins TRBV2 and TRBJ1-6; TRBD1 matches at 7 bases. The CDR3 sequence is 18 residues long. Germline V gene data show CDR1 as SNHLY and CDR2 as FYNNEI. Trimming removed 5 bases from V and 7 bases from J; junction bases left unmatched: 17.

This chain connects TRBV19 to TRBJ2-4, with D perhaps matching TRBD1 (6 bases). The germline V and J ends were trimmed by 0 bases and 6 bases, with 12 bases remaining between them. The CDR3 spans 15 residues. Germline assignment: CDR1 LNHDA and CDR2 SQIVND (reference sequence). This CDR3 is CASSIDVGARNIQYF. The CDR3 DNA reads TGTGCCAGTAGTATAGATGTGGGGGCTCGAAACATTCAGTACTTC. The entire variable domain, with the rest obtained from reference TRBV19 and TRBJ2-4, is as follows: DGGITQSPKYLFRKEGQNVTLSCEQNLNHDAMYWYRQDPGQGLRLIYYSQIVNDFQKGDIAEGYSVSREKKESFPLTVTSAQKNPTAFYLCASSIDVGARNIQYFGAGTRLSVL.

The chain carries TRBV7-9 and TRBJ1-2, with TRBD1 matching over 7 bases. The CDR3 spans 15 residues. Germline V gene data show CDR1 as SEHNR and CDR2 as FQNEAQ (reference sequence). V shed 2 bases and J 2 bases; nucleotides not matched to a gene: 5. In DNA form, the CDR3 reads TGTGCCAGCAGCTTAAGGCCGGGACAGAACTATGGCTACACCTTC. Amino acid sequence: CASSLRPGQNYGYTF.

The sample holds a few counts of this clone. This sequence joins TRBV5-6 and TRBJ1-3, with unresolved D. Trimming cost V 0 bases and J 5 bases, with 3 bases left between them. The germline gives CDR1 SGHDT, CDR2 YYEEEE. The CDR3 is made up of 12 amino acids. The CDR3 reads CASSLDRNTIYF. CDR3 bases: TGTGCCAGCAGCTTGGACAGAAACACCATATATTTT.

The chain carries TRBV7-2 and TRBJ2-1, with 7 bases that match TRBD1. Germline CDR1 and CDR2: SGHTA and FQGNSA. The trim removed 4 bases at V and 13 bases at J, leaving 10 bases unmatched. CDR3 length: 13 amino acids. CDR3 residues: CASSSILGGEQFF. As DNA, the CDR3 is TGTGCCAGCAGCTCAATTTTAGGGGGCGAACAGTTCTTC.